This TCR beta chain was captured in a study of cytomegalovirus exposure and HLA in healthy donors. The PCR employed 60 Vbeta primers together with 13 Jbeta primers. Assay used: immunoSEQ multiplex PCR; TCRdb lists only in-frame clones, some missing. Among around 170,000 clones listed, around three quarters were seen once. Germline values: CDR1 SGHDT, CDR2 YYEEEE. The CDR3 loop spans 13 amino acids. J gave up 7 bases and V 5 bases, and 9 bases lay outside the gene matches. The chain combines TRBV5-6 with TRBJ2-7; 7 bases align to TRBD1. Input material: PBMCs. This TCR was sampled from a woman under 40 in good health and CMV-seronegative. Here the CDR3 reads CASSKTGVWEQYF. As DNA, the CDR3 is TGTGCCAGCAGTAAAACAGGGGTGTGGGAGCAGTACTTC.